The 9 T cell receptor beta chains below were found in one sample sequenced in a study of blood T cell repertoires in COVID-19. This table comes from immunoSEQ multiplex PCR, and its TCRdb copy is limited to in-frame clones, with some not included. The sample yields around 200,000 clones, 80% to 90% seen once. The specimen sequenced was PBMCs or T cells enriched from blood (not recorded which). The receptor set was obtained from a woman in her 30s who had been exposed to COVID-19.

The chain uses TRBV7-8 and TRBJ1-5, with unresolved D. The CDR3 extends over 15 amino acids. CDR1 is SGHVS and CDR2 is FQNEAQ in the germline V gene. V lost 1 base, J lost 2 bases, and 9 bases lay in between. The CDR3 DNA reads TGTGCCAGCAGCTTAGGAGAGGCGGGCAATCAGCCCCAGCATTTT. Protein: CASSLGEAGNQPQHF.

This clone was found a few times. The genes are TRBV15 and TRBJ2-5; TRBD1 is a possible D gene (5 bases). This CDR3 has 15 residues. The V end was cut by 5 bases, the J end by 4 bases, with 17 bases between. Germline V gives CDR1 LNHNV, CDR2 YYDKDF (reference sequence). The CDR3 protein is CATSGWTRTPETQYF. The CDR3 DNA sequence: TGTGCCACCAGCGGATGGACACGCACCCCAGAGACCCAGTACTTC.

This chain links TRBV27 with TRBJ1-6, with 9 bases aligning to TRBD1. The J segment lost 1 base and the V segment lost 6 bases, leaving 16 bases of the junction unmatched. The CDR3 sequence is 20 residues long. Germline V gives CDR1 MNHEY, CDR2 SMNVEV (reference sequence). CDR3 region: CASRRGGQGIWGSYNSPLHF. As DNA, the CDR3 is TGTGCCAGCAGACGAGGGGGACAGGGAATTTGGGGTTCCTATAATTCACCCCTCCACTTT.

The gene calls are TRBV30 and TRBJ1-2; D gene ambiguous. The CDR3 has 15 amino acids. V dropped 0 bases and J dropped 4 bases, with 15 bases sitting between them. Germline loops: CDR1 GTSNPN, CDR2 SVGIG (reference sequence). Here the CDR3 reads CAWSVRRNSIYGYTF. CDR3 sequence (DNA): TGTGCCTGGAGTGTACGTCGAAACAGCATCTATGGCTACACCTTC.

The rearrangement uses TRBV5-1 and TRBJ1-1; no firm D call. The CDR3 is 15 residues long. V was pared by 0 bases and J by 4 bases, with 13 bases between. The V gene's germline CDR1 is SGHRS and CDR2 YFSETQ. The CDR3 coding sequence is TGCGCCAGCAGCTTGGGCACGGGTCCCAGCACTGAAGCTTTCTTT. Protein: CASSLGTGPSTEAFF.

The rearrangement links TRBV5-1 to TRBJ1-5; D is undetermined. The CDR3 consists of 14 residues. Trimming removed 0 bases at V and 4 bases at J, with 8 bases between. Looked up from germline, CDR1 is SGHRS and CDR2 is YFSETQ. The DNA for the CDR3 is TGCGCCAGCAGCTTGGGCGGCGGTAATCAGCCCCAGCATTTT. It translates to CASSLGGGNQPQHF.

In DNA form, the CDR3 reads TGCGCCAGCACACATGGGAGACAAGGGTCGAATTCACCCCTCCACTTT. This encodes CASTHGRQGSNSPLHF. The chain employs TRBV5-1 and TRBJ1-6; D is uncertain. This CDR3 is 16 amino acids long. Between the trimmed V and J ends, which lost 6 bases and 7 bases, there was a span of 20 bases. Germline-derived CDR1 and CDR2 are SGHRS and YFSETQ.

This clone has a single count. V usage is TRBV2 and J usage is TRBJ2-7; a possible D gene is TRBD2 (6 bases). V was trimmed by 10 bases and J by 2 bases, leaving 24 bases between them. Germline V gives CDR1 SNHLY, CDR2 FYNNEI. The CDR3 runs to 16 residues. The CDR3 is CATFKGPGGGTYEQYF. CDR3 bases: TGTGCCACCTTCAAGGGGCCCGGGGGAGGCACCTACGAGCAGTACTTC.

The V call is TRBV14, the J call TRBJ2-6, with D uncertain. Germline V CDR1 and CDR2: SGHDN, FVKESK. V lost 7 bases to trimming and J lost 2 bases, with 6 bases between them. The CDR3 runs to 13 residues. CDR3 sequence (DNA): TGTGCCAGCAACCCAGCTGGGGCCAACGTCCTGACTTTC. It is translated as CASNPAGANVLTF.